Each of the 27 T cell receptor beta chains below was sequenced from the same sample in a study of shared clonotypes between healthy human individuals. The table came from immunoSEQ multiplex PCR; TCRdb's copy has only in-frame clones and leaves some out. Of hundreds of thousands of clones in the sample, 74% were seen once. Material for sequencing was memory CD4+ T cells sorted from blood. The sample's subset: CD45RA-negative fraction. All receptors come from a woman in her 30s in good health.

The CDR3 region is CASRTGQPSNYGYTF. The CDR3 region has the DNA TGTGCCAGCAGGACCGGACAGCCCAGCAACTATGGCTACACCTTC. The chain employs TRBV5-8 and TRBJ1-2, with TRBD1 as a possible D gene (6 bases). This CDR3 is 15 amino acids long. Germline loops: CDR1 SGHTS, CDR2 YDEGEE. Trimming took 5 bases from V and 2 from J, leaving 16 bases between them. Variable domain in full (rest from reference TRBV5-8 and TRBJ1-2): EAGVTQSPTHLIKTRGQQATLRCSPISGHTSVYWYQQALGLGLQFLLWYDEGEERNRGNFPPRFSGRQFPNYSSELNVNALELEDSALYLCASRTGQPSNYGYTFGSGTRLTVV.

The J gene is TRBJ2-1, the V gene TRBV29-1; tentative D call: TRBD2 (6 bases). CDR1 and CDR2 (germline): SQVTM, ANQGSEA. V lost 3 bases to trimming and J lost 11 bases, with 11 bases between them. The CDR3 covers 11 residues. The CDR3 sequence: CSVEGGEKQFF. The CDR3 coding sequence is TGCAGCGTTGAGGGGGGAGAGAAGCAGTTCTTC.

The chain uses TRBV6-1 and TRBJ1-5; the D is unclear. CDR1 and CDR2 from the germline V gene are MNHNS and SASEGT. V was shortened by 2 bases and J by 4 bases, with 15 bases between the two germline ends. This CDR3 has 16 amino acids. The CDR3 here is CASSEFYGLVNQPQHF. The CDR3 nucleotides are TGTGCCAGCAGTGAATTCTATGGGCTAGTAAATCAGCCCCAGCATTTT.

This clone was found a few times. The rearrangement joins TRBV5-4 to TRBJ1-2; a weak D match, TRBD1 (5 bases). The CDR3 loop spans 13 amino acids. Germline loops: CDR1 SGHNT, CDR2 YYREEE (reference sequence). Between the trimmed V and J ends, which lost 1 base and 3 bases, there was a span of 7 bases. The CDR3 DNA reads as TGTGCCAGCAGCTTGTCGGGGGACTATGGCTACACCTTC. Translation: CASSLSGDYGYTF. Variable domain in full (rest from reference TRBV5-4 and TRBJ1-2): ETGVTQSPTHLIKTRGQQVTLRCSSQSGHNTVSWYQQALGQGPQFIFQYYREEENGRGNFPPRFSGLQFPNYSSELNVNALELDDSALYLCASSLSGDYGYTFGSGTRLTVV.

The chain carries TRBV18 and TRBJ2-7, with D unresolved. This CDR3 region has 13 residues. Between the trimmed V and J ends, which lost 3 bases and 4 bases, there was a span of 10 bases. In germline, CDR1 is KGHSH, CDR2 LQKENI. The CDR3 spells CASSPSDVYEQYF. CDR3 DNA sequence: TGTGCCAGCTCACCGTCAGACGTTTACGAGCAGTACTTC. Combining the CDR3 with reference TRBV18 and TRBJ2-7 gives the whole variable domain NAGVMQNPRHLVRRRGQEARLRCSPMKGHSHVYWYRQLPEEGLKFMVYLQKENIIDESGMPKERFSAEFPKEGPSILRIQQVVRGDSAAYFCASSPSDVYEQYFGPGTRLTVT.

CDR3 bases: TGTGCCAGCAGTGGAGCCCAGGGATCGGAAAAACTGTTTTTT. Protein product: CASSGAQGSEKLFF. This chain uses TRBV25-1 with TRBJ1-4; tentative D call: TRBD1 (5 bases). There are 14 residues in the CDR3. Trimming took 4 bases from V and 8 from J, leaving 14 bases between them. The germline CDR1 and CDR2 sequences are MGHDK and SYGVNS.

This clone appeared once. The sample has other DNA sequences that encode this CDR3 too. V gene TRBV5-1 combines with J gene TRBJ1-3, with D tentatively TRBD1 (5 bases). Trimming took off 4 bases at V and 3 bases at J, with 11 bases between the two ends. The CDR3 loop spans 14 amino acids. Germline-derived CDR1 and CDR2 are SGHRS and YFSETQ. CDR3 in DNA: TGCGCCAGCAGCCTGGGGACGAGTGGAAACACCATATATTTT. It is translated as CASSLGTSGNTIYF.

The chain links TRBV28 to TRBJ1-1; 10 nucleotides line up with TRBD1. The CDR3 has 17 amino acids. Germline CDR1 is MDHEN and CDR2 is SYDVKM. V shed 7 bases, J shed 0 bases, and the junction held 11 bases outside the gene matches. CDR3 sequence reads: CASKHRTGGILNTEAFF. CDR3 nucleotides: TGTGCCAGCAAACACCGGACAGGGGGGATCCTGAACACTGAAGCTTTCTTT.

The chain uses TRBV15 and TRBJ2-7; D unresolved. Germline V CDR1 and CDR2: LNHNV, YYDKDF (reference sequence). This CDR3 contains 14 residues. V was clipped by 0 bases and J by 0 bases, with 6 bases between them. DNA of the CDR3: TGTGCCACCAGCAGAGATGCAGACTCCTACGAGCAGTACTTC. Encoded protein: CATSRDADSYEQYF.

The rearrangement uses TRBV7-7 and TRBJ2-5, with no clear D. This CDR3 contains 13 residues. The V end was cut by 1 base, the J end by 5 bases, with 8 bases between. Germline CDR1 reads SSHAT; CDR2 reads FNYEAQ (reference sequence). The CDR3 region is CASSLGGLETQYF. The CDR3, as DNA: TGTGCCAGCAGCTTAGGTGGGTTGGAGACCCAGTACTTC. Using reference TRBV7-7 and TRBJ2-5 for the parts outside the CDR3, the full variable domain is GAGVSQSPRYKVTKRGQDVTLRCDPISSHATLYWYQQALGQGPEFLTYFNYEAQPDKSGLPSDRFSAERPEGSISTLTIQRTEQRDSAMYRCASSLGGLETQYFGPGTRLLVL.

This chain connects TRBV7-7 to TRBJ1-4; D remains ambiguous. The V end lost 2 bases, the J end lost 6 bases, and 10 bases lay between the germline ends. In germline, CDR1 is SSHAT, CDR2 FNYEAQ (reference sequence). This CDR3 region has 14 residues. CDR3 residues: CASSLNEGDEKLFF. The CDR3 DNA follows: TGTGCCAGCAGCTTAAATGAGGGCGATGAAAAACTGTTTTTT.

A single count supports this clone. The rearrangement joins TRBV7-8 to TRBJ1-5; no reliable D call. There are 17 residues in the CDR3. Germline-derived CDR1 and CDR2 are SGHVS and FQNEAQ. Trimming stripped 5 bases from V and 2 bases from J, with 19 bases between. CDR3 DNA: TGTGCCAGCAGCAGATCCGGGAATCCGTTTGGCAATCAGCCCCAGCATTTT. Its translation is CASSRSGNPFGNQPQHF.

The chain has TRBV6-5 and TRBJ2-7; the match to TRBD2 covers 8 bases. Unmatched junction bases numbered 7, after V lost 5 bases and J lost 4 bases. CDR1 and CDR2 (germline): MNHEY, SVGAGI. The CDR3 loop spans 14 amino acids. Here the CDR3 DNA reads TGTGCCAGCAGTCGGGGGGGACTAGGGTACGAGCAGTACTTC. Its translation: CASSRGGLGYEQYF.

The chain carries TRBV20-1 and TRBJ2-5; D is ambiguous. This CDR3 region has 11 residues. V was pared by 7 bases and J by 2 bases, with 8 bases between. In germline, CDR1 is DFQATT, CDR2 SNEGSKA (reference sequence). The CDR3 region is CSGPLQETQYF. The CDR3 region has the DNA TGCAGTGGTCCCTTGCAAGAGACCCAGTACTTC.

The chain has TRBV4-1 and TRBJ2-2; D may correspond to TRBD1 or TRBD2 (5 bases each). This CDR3 has 18 residues. Germline V gene sequence: CDR1 MGHRA, CDR2 YSYEKL. V was trimmed by 3 bases and J by 2 bases, leaving 19 bases between them. The DNA of the CDR3 is TGCGCCAGCAGCCACGGAGTTACCGGGACCTATAACACCGGGGAGCTGTTTTTT. Translating gives CASSHGVTGTYNTGELFF.

This chain links TRBV29-1 with TRBJ1-4, with TRBD1 matching 10 bases. CDR3 length: 14 residues. Germline V gene lookup returns CDR1 SQVTM and CDR2 ANQGSEA. J was trimmed by 6 bases and V by 5 bases; bases with no gene match: 6. This CDR3 is CSVITGTGDEKLFF. The CDR3 DNA reads as TGCAGCGTTATCACCGGGACAGGGGATGAAAAACTGTTTTTT. Complete variable domain (other parts from reference TRBV29-1 and TRBJ1-4): SAVISQKPSRDICQRGTSLTIQCQVDSQVTMMFWYRQQPGQSLTLIATANQGSEATYESGFVIDKFPISRPNLTFSTLTVSNMSPEDSSIYLCSVITGTGDEKLFFGSGTQLSVL.

This sequence joins TRBV5-1 and TRBJ2-1, with 7 bases fitting TRBD1. J gave up 3 bases and V 4 bases, and 7 bases lay outside the gene matches. CDR1 SGHRS and CDR2 YFSETQ come from the germline V gene. This CDR3 has 15 residues. CDR3 nucleotides: TGCGCCAGCAGCGCGGACAGGCCAGACTACAATGAGCAGTTCTTC. Translating it yields CASSADRPDYNEQFF. The full variable domain, in which reference TRBV5-1 and TRBJ2-1 provide the parts outside the CDR3, is KAGVTQTPRYLIKTRGQQVTLSCSPISGHRSVSWYQQTPGQGLQFLFEYFSETQRNKGNFPGRFSGRQFSNSRSEMNVSTLELGDSALYLCASSADRPDYNEQFFGPGTRLTVL.

This clone was found once. This chain links TRBV19 with TRBJ2-1, with 14 bases identical to TRBD2. In germline, CDR1 is LNHDA, CDR2 SQIVND (reference sequence). After removal of 6 bases from V and 6 bases from J, the junction contained 7 bases not matched to a gene. CDR3 length equals 16 residues. The CDR3 nucleotides read TGTGCCAGTAGCAGGACTAGCGGGAGGCTCGGCAATGAGCAGTTCTTC. Amino acid sequence: CASSRTSGRLGNEQFF.

The rearrangement joins TRBV7-3 to TRBJ2-1, with no clear D. The V and J ends lost 5 bases and 5 bases respectively, with 10 bases between them. The length of the CDR3 is 13 residues. Germline-derived CDR1 and CDR2 are SGHTA and FQGTGA. The CDR3 loop reads CASSLTSDNEQFF. The CDR3 bases are TGTGCCAGCAGCCTGACATCCGACAATGAGCAGTTCTTC.

In DNA, the CDR3 is TGTGCCAGCAGCGAGCTAGCGGGCTCCTACAATGAGCAGTTCTTC. It specifies CASSELAGSYNEQFF. V usage is TRBV7-9 and J usage is TRBJ2-1; 8 bases align to TRBD2. This CDR3 contains 15 residues. J was trimmed by 0 bases and V by 5 bases; bases with no gene match: 3. Germline CDR1 SEHNR, CDR2 FQNEAQ (reference sequence). Using reference TRBV7-9 and TRBJ2-1 for the parts outside the CDR3, the full variable domain is DTGVSQNPRHKITKRGQNVTFRCDPISEHNRLYWYRQTLGQGPEFLTYFQNEAQLEKSRLLSDRFSAERPKGSFSTLEIQRTEQGDSAMYLCASSELAGSYNEQFFGPGTRLTVL.

This clone has a count of ten or more. The DNA of the CDR3 is TGTGCCAGCAGCCCCCCGTTGAGGGACACGACCCGGGGAAAACTGTTTTTT. Its translation: CASSPPLRDTTRGKLFF. This rearrangement joins TRBV7-8 to TRBJ1-4, with a weak D call TRBD1 (6 bases). The CDR3 extends over 17 amino acids. Per germline, CDR1 SGHVS and CDR2 FQNEAQ. Trimming cost V 5 bases and J 10 bases, with 26 bases left between them.

The genes are TRBV29-1 and TRBJ1-1, with TRBD1 matching over 12 bases. V shed 6 bases and J 3 bases; nucleotides not matched to a gene: 8. The CDR3 runs to 15 residues. Germline V gives CDR1 SQVTM, CDR2 ANQGSEA. The CDR3 spells CSVARDRGRDTEAFF. CDR3 nucleotide sequence: TGCAGCGTCGCCAGGGACAGGGGGCGTGACACTGAAGCTTTCTTT.

The chain employs TRBV6-1 and TRBJ2-7, with 9 bases fitting TRBD2. Germline CDR1 reads MNHNS; CDR2 reads SASEGT. CDR3 length equals 14 residues. The V gene end was trimmed by 10 bases and the J gene end by 4 bases; junction bases not matched to a gene: 11. The CDR3 DNA sequence: TGTGCCATCCAACCGGGACTAGCAGTATACGAGCAGTACTTC. The encoded protein is CAIQPGLAVYEQYF.

To note about this clone: The sample carries other DNA sequences with the same CDR3. This chain connects TRBV7-2 to TRBJ1-5; possible D gene TRBD1, 5 bases. The CDR3 is made up of 15 amino acids. Germline CDR1 reads SGHTA; CDR2 reads FQGNSA. Trimming shortened V by 5 bases and J by 0 bases, and 11 bases separated the two germline ends. The CDR3 protein is CASSLDSLSNQPQHF. The DNA of the CDR3 is TGTGCCAGCAGCCTTGACAGCCTTAGCAATCAGCCCCAGCATTTT.

The chain links TRBV19 to TRBJ1-1, with 7 bases that match TRBD1. The CDR3 runs 15 residues. Germline V gene lookup returns CDR1 LNHDA and CDR2 SQIVND (reference sequence). Trimming cost V 5 bases and J 6 bases; bases outside gene matches: 12. This CDR3 reads CASSLRTGAEAEAFF. CDR3 DNA: TGTGCCAGTAGTTTAAGAACAGGGGCAGAGGCTGAAGCTTTCTTT.

Details on this clone: This sample includes further DNA sequences coding for the same CDR3. The J gene is TRBJ2-7, the V gene TRBV20-1, with a possible D match to TRBD1 (6 bases). The length of the CDR3 is 11 residues. Germline values: CDR1 DFQATT, CDR2 SNEGSKA (reference sequence). V was pared by 6 bases and J by 3 bases, with 9 bases between. CDR3 sequence: CSARDNYEQYF. In nucleotides, the CDR3 is TGCAGTGCCCGGGACAACTACGAGCAGTACTTC.

The CDR3 DNA follows: TGTGCCAGTAGTAGCGGGACTAGACTCTATACTGAGCAGTTCTTC. Its protein product is CASSSGTRLYTEQFF. The chain joins TRBV19 to TRBJ2-1, with 8 bases that match TRBD2. Looked up from germline, CDR1 is LNHDA and CDR2 is SQIVND (reference sequence). Trimming took 4 bases from V and 9 from J; bases not matched to a gene: 11. The CDR3 is made up of 15 amino acids.